The clone carrying this T cell receptor (beta chain) has a handful of counts. Its antigen is not known. V lost 0 bases and J lost 4, with 12 bases in between. The length of the CDR3 is 15 residues. Germline V gene lookup returns CDR1 LGHNA and CDR2 YSLEER. These data originate in a study of T-cell reconstitution after alpha-beta-depleted transplantation in children. A TCRbeta library incorporating unique molecular identifiers was prepared. Using its own MiXCR run on the PCR reads, TCRdb lists one record per CDR3 protein. The sample has fewer than 250,000 distinct CDR3 sequences; around a sixth are singletons. Regarding the study as a whole: From newly produced T cells came most of the T-cell counts and diversity one year after transplant. After transplant, high TCRbeta diversity at day 60 in some patients arose from surviving recipient T cells and thymic progenitors. Alpha-beta T cells about two months after transplant reportedly derived from several hundred expanded graft clones.

Source: PBMCs, mostly from graft donor cells, taken 360 days after TCRalphabeta/CD19-depleted stem cell transplant. This chain links TRBV4-3 with TRBJ1-2; perhaps TRBD1 as D (5 bases). This clonotype originated in a male patient between 2 and 10 years old who had a stem cell transplant for acute lymphoblastic leukemia, so the T cells may come from the graft donor. The DNA of the CDR3 is TGCGCCAGCAGCCAAGAGGTGGCAGGGCCCTATGGCTACACCTTC. Its protein is CASSQEVAGPYGYTF.